This T cell receptor beta chain derives from a study of T cell changes during pregnancy in multiple sclerosis. V was cut by 3 bases and J by 3 bases, with 9 bases left in between. Looked up from germline, CDR1 is SGHRS and CDR2 is YFSETQ. This CDR3 is built from 13 residues. Repertoires were generated with immunoSEQ multiplex PCR, while TCRdb's copy carries only in-frame clones and drops some. Seen here are around 48,000 clones, around 92% observed once, and the top ten hold roughly 0.91%. The chain carries TRBV5-1 and TRBJ1-1; D uncertain. The TCR originated in a female donor in good health, enrolled as a control in a pregnancy study. The material sequenced was CD4+ T cells from peripheral blood mononuclear cells, taken in the second trimester of pregnancy. The CDR3 nucleotides are TGCGCCAGCAGCTCTGGCGGGGACACTGAAGCTTTCTTT. Amino acid sequence: CASSSGGDTEAFF.